This TCR beta chain was captured by sequencing in a study of PD-1 blockade in classical Hodgkin lymphoma. V was trimmed by 5 bases and J by 1 base, leaving 11 bases between them. The CDR3 contains 14 residues. CDR1 and CDR2 from the germline V gene are LGHNT and FRNRAP. The method was immunoSEQ multiplex PCR; TCRdb's version includes in-frame clones alone and lacks a portion of them. The sample includes over 85,000 clones, 90% of them seen just once. About this clone: Its target is not known.

Time point here: cycle 4 day 1 (C4D1), after about 6 weeks of nivolumab. Autologous stem cell transplantation was followed by relapse in every patient, and brentuximab vedotin exposure varied. The study, taken as a whole, reports: Whereas CD4+ TCR diversity had risen significantly by C4D1, CD8+ TCR diversity had not.

The sample consisted of peripheral blood mononuclear cells (PBMCs), taken before the fourth cycle of nivolumab. This clonotype was sampled from a human donor with classical Hodgkin lymphoma. The chain uses TRBV12-5 and TRBJ2-5; D may be TRBD1 (5 bases). CDR3 in amino acids: CASGPGRSQETQYF. Here the CDR3 DNA reads TGTGCTAGTGGTCCAGGGCGTAGCCAAGAGACCCAGTACTTC.